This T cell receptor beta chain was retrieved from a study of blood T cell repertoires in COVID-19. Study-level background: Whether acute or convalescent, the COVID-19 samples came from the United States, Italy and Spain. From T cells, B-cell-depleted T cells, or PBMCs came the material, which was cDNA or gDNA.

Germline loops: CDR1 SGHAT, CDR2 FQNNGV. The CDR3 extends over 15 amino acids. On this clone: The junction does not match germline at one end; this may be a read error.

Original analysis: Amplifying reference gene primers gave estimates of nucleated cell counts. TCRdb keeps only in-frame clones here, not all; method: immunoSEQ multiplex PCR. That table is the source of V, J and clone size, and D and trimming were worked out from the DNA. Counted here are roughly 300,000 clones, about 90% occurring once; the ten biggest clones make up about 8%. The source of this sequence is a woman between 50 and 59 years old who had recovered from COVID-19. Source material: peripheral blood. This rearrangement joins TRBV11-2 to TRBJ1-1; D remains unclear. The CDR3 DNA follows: TGTGCCAGCAGCCCAAGGAGGGTTATGAAGACTGAAGCTTTCTTT. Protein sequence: CASSPRRVMKTEAFF.